The 17 T cell receptor beta chains presented below share a single source sample, sequenced in a study of response to subunit inactivated influenza vaccine. TCRdb passed the RT-PCR reads through MiXCR, listing each CDR3 protein once. The data show 450,000 to 600,000 distinct CDR3 sequences, approximately 15% seen once. Sequencing was performed on CD4+ T cells sorted from PBMCs, taken less than 30 months after vaccination. The receptors derive from a man aged 50-75 years who received an inactivated influenza vaccine.

There are many counts of this clonotype. V usage is TRBV4-1 and J usage is TRBJ2-2; 11 bases line up with TRBD1. V shed 3 bases and J 6 bases; nucleotides not matched to a gene: 9. Germline lookup yields CDR1 MGHRA and CDR2 YSYEKL. CDR3 length: 17 residues. The CDR3 nucleotides are TGCGCCAGCAGCCAGACCGGGACAGGGGGTTTAGCCGGGGAGCTGTTTTTT. Translating it yields CASSQTGTGGLAGELFF.

V usage is TRBV4-3 and J usage is TRBJ1-2; no clear D gene. V lost 2 bases and J 0 bases, leaving 10 bases between the germline ends. The CDR3 is 15 residues long. Germline CDR1 is LGHNA and CDR2 is YSLEER. The DNA of the CDR3 is TGCGCCAGCAGCCAAAATCACTATTCTAACTATGGCTACACCTTC. This encodes CASSQNHYSNYGYTF.

CDR3 nucleotides: TGTGCCAGCAGCCACACAGGGGTTGGGCAGTTCTTC. Translated: CASSHTGVGQFF. The chain employs TRBV14 and TRBJ2-1, with 7 bases aligning to TRBD1. Germline CDR1 and CDR2: SGHDN and FVKESK. Trimming removed 3 bases from V and 12 bases from J; junction bases left unmatched: 5. There are 12 residues in the CDR3.

This clonotype has just a few counts. V usage is TRBV7-8 and J usage is TRBJ1-3, with D unclear. CDR1 is SGHVS, CDR2 FQNEAQ, per germline. V was trimmed by 0 bases and J by 0 bases, leaving 6 bases between them. The CDR3 runs 15 residues. The CDR3 sequence is CASSLATISGNTIYF. DNA of the CDR3: TGTGCCAGCAGCTTAGCGACTATCTCTGGAAACACCATATATTTT.

This chain uses TRBV7-9 with TRBJ2-3; weak D call: TRBD2 (5 bases). Trimming shortened V by 8 bases and J by 1 base, and 19 bases separated the two germline ends. The CDR3 has 16 amino acids. Germline CDR1 reads SEHNR; CDR2 reads FQNEAQ (reference sequence). Here the CDR3 DNA reads TGTGCCAGCTCGAAAGAGGGCATCCTGGGCACAGATACGCAGTATTTT. It codes for CASSKEGILGTDTQYF.

The rearrangement links TRBV10-3 to TRBJ2-7; 10 bases are shared with TRBD1. Germline-derived CDR1 and CDR2 are ENHRY and SYGVKD. This CDR3 contains 14 residues. The V gene end was trimmed by 2 bases and the J gene end by 3 bases; junction bases not matched to a gene: 1. CDR3 sequence: CAISERDRGYEQYF. CDR3 coding DNA: TGTGCCATCAGTGAGAGGGACAGGGGCTACGAGCAGTACTTC.

The chain couples TRBV6-5 to TRBJ1-3; D gene unclear. The CDR3 loop spans 16 amino acids. Germline assignment: CDR1 MNHEY and CDR2 SVGAGI. Trimming took 2 bases from V and 4 from J, leaving 15 bases between them. The DNA for the CDR3 is TGTGCCAGCAGTTACAGACAAGAGGGTCCCGGAAACACCATATATTTT. Residues: CASSYRQEGPGNTIYF.

The chain couples TRBV2 to TRBJ1-1; 8 bases map to TRBD1. Germline trimming cut 5 bases from V and 5 bases from J; bases unmatched to any gene: 10. Germline values: CDR1 SNHLY, CDR2 FYNNEI. The CDR3 runs 15 residues. The CDR3 DNA is TGTGCCAGCAGTAAATCAGGGGGCGCGGTAACTGAAGCTTTCTTT. This gives the protein CASSKSGGAVTEAFF.

In this sample, this clonotype turned up a few times. The chain has TRBV7-9 and TRBJ1-4, with D uncertain. Trimming left V 4 bases short and J 5 bases short, with 14 bases between. This CDR3 is 15 amino acids long. The germline V gene encodes CDR1 SEHNR and CDR2 FQNEAQ (reference sequence). The CDR3 nucleotides are TGTGCCAGCAGCTCAGACCTAGCTGGCAATGAAAAACTGTTTTTT. Translation: CASSSDLAGNEKLFF.

There are a few counts of this clonotype. The chain combines TRBV12-3 or TRBV12-4 with TRBJ1-5; D is uncertain. Trimming removed 3 bases from V and 5 bases from J, with 11 bases in between. This CDR3 has 14 residues. CDR3 loop: CASSFRTSDQPQHF. The CDR3 DNA follows: TGTGCCAGCAGTTTTCGAACATCGGATCAGCCCCAGCATTTT.

This chain uses TRBV7-9 with TRBJ2-3, with a weak D call TRBD2 (6 bases). The CDR3 consists of 13 residues. The V end was cut by 4 bases, the J end by 6 bases, with 11 bases between. Germline loops: CDR1 SEHNR, CDR2 FQNEAQ (reference sequence). The CDR3, as DNA: TGTGCCAGCAGCTACGGGGGAAGGGATACGCAGTATTTT. Its translation is CASSYGGRDTQYF.

V gene TRBV11-1 combines with J gene TRBJ1-1; 8 bases match TRBD1. Germline values: CDR1 SGHAT, CDR2 FQDESV (reference sequence). CDR3 size: 19 residues. With V trimmed by 1 base and J by 0 bases, 13 bases remained unmatched. The DNA of the CDR3 is TGTGCCAGCAGCTTAGGAGCAGAGAGACAGGGGAGGATGAACACTGAAGCTTTCTTT. Translated, it gives CASSLGAERQGRMNTEAFF.

For this clonotype: The junction departs from germline at one end; a sequencing error may be responsible. This chain uses TRBV15 with TRBJ2-3; 7 nucleotides align to TRBD1. The CDR3 extends over 15 amino acids. Per the germline V gene, CDR1 is LNHNV and CDR2 is YYDKDF (reference sequence). CDR3 DNA: TGTGCCACCAGCACAGTAAGACAGGGCTCAGAGACGCAGTATTTT. Its translation is CATSTVRQGSETQYF.

This clonotype has just a few counts. V is TRBV5-5 and J is TRBJ2-2; TRBD1 is a possible D gene (6 bases). Germline V gene lookup returns CDR1 SGHKS and CDR2 YYEKEE (reference sequence). Trimming cost V 4 bases and J 6 bases, with 16 bases left between them. The CDR3 loop spans 15 amino acids. This chain's CDR3 is CASSELTGFPGELFF. The CDR3 DNA is TGTGCCAGCAGCGAGTTAACAGGGTTTCCCGGGGAGCTGTTTTTT.

This sequence joins TRBV5-1 and TRBJ2-5; 7 bases align to TRBD2. Germline CDR1 reads SGHRS; CDR2 reads YFSETQ. This CDR3 has 14 residues. The V and J ends lost 0 bases and 4 bases, in that order; junction bases with no gene match: 3. The CDR3: CASSLGRGIETQYF. DNA of the CDR3: TGCGCCAGCAGCTTGGGGCGGGGGATAGAGACCCAGTACTTC. Based on the CDR3 plus reference TRBV5-1 and TRBJ2-5, the full variable domain is KAGVTQTPRYLIKTRGQQVTLSCSPISGHRSVSWYQQTPGQGLQFLFEYFSETQRNKGNFPGRFSGRQFSNSRSEMNVSTLELGDSALYLCASSLGRGIETQYFGPGTRLLVL.

In this sample, this clonotype turned up a few times. The chain uses TRBV7-2 and TRBJ2-7; tentative D call: TRBD1 (7 bases). This CDR3 contains 15 residues. Deletions cut 1 base from V and 4 bases from J, with 14 bases between. Germline V gene lookup returns CDR1 SGHTA and CDR2 FQGNSA. Written as DNA, the CDR3 is TGTGCCAGCAGCTTAGGACAGGGAGGTCTGTACGAGCAGTACTTC. Amino acid sequence: CASSLGQGGLYEQYF.

This clonotype was seen repeatedly, ten times or more. The rearrangement joins TRBV6-1 to TRBJ2-7, with 8 bases fitting TRBD2. Germline V gene lookup returns CDR1 MNHNS and CDR2 SASEGT. This CDR3 is built from 13 residues. Trimming took 3 bases from V and 7 from J; bases not matched to a gene: 5. CDR3 loop: CASSETGGGEQYF. DNA of the CDR3: TGTGCCAGCAGTGAGACGGGAGGGGGGGAGCAGTACTTC.